This T cell receptor beta chain derives from a study of identifying expanded T cells in peripheral blood. Clones were sequenced by immunoSEQ multiplex PCR, and TCRdb holds only the in-frame ones, with some missing. The sample consists of under 95,000 clones, approximately 89% of them appearing once. CDR1 is SGHAT and CDR2 is FQNNGV in the germline V gene. This CDR3 contains 14 residues. V shed 3 bases and J 4 bases; nucleotides not matched to a gene: 3. Input material: blood. The chain links TRBV11-2 to TRBJ2-1; the match to TRBD2 covers 7 bases. This receptor was obtained from a person aged 18 to 69 in good health. CDR3 protein: CASSLGGIYNEQFF. CDR3 nucleotide sequence: TGTGCCAGCAGCTTGGGGGGGATATACAATGAGCAGTTCTTC.